These 11 T cell receptor beta chains came from one sample sequenced in a study of shared clonotypes between healthy human individuals. Repertoires were generated with immunoSEQ multiplex PCR, while TCRdb's copy carries only in-frame clones and drops some. The sample holds 1,400,000 or so clones; about 98.5% are singletons and the top ten take roughly 0.35%. Input material: naive CD4+ T cells sorted from blood. The subset: CD45RA+ positively selected. The receptors originated from a man aged 25-45 years in good health.

This chain connects TRBV14 to TRBJ2-7; 11 bases align to TRBD2. Germline lookup yields CDR1 SGHDN and CDR2 FVKESK. The CDR3 has 15 amino acids. J was trimmed by 4 bases and V by 2 bases; bases with no gene match: 4. Here the CDR3 DNA reads TGTGCCAGCAGCCAAACTAGCGGGAGCGTATACGAGCAGTACTTC. Protein product: CASSQTSGSVYEQYF.

The genes are TRBV5-1 and TRBJ2-1, with D perhaps TRBD1 (6 bases). The CDR3 loop spans 14 amino acids. Between the trimmed V and J ends, which lost 3 bases and 5 bases, there was a span of 12 bases. Germline loops: CDR1 SGHRS, CDR2 YFSETQ. The CDR3: CASSYTGMDNEQFF. CDR3 coding DNA: TGCGCCAGCAGCTACACAGGGATGGACAATGAGCAGTTCTTC. The complete variable domain, with remaining parts taken from reference TRBV5-1 and TRBJ2-1, reads KAGVTQTPRYLIKTRGQQVTLSCSPISGHRSVSWYQQTPGQGLQFLFEYFSETQRNKGNFPGRFSGRQFSNSRSEMNVSTLELGDSALYLCASSYTGMDNEQFFGPGTRLTVL.

This clone was seen once. This rearrangement joins TRBV18 to TRBJ2-7, with 10 bases identical to TRBD2. V was clipped by 1 base and J by 6 bases; unmatched bases: 9. The CDR3 has 16 residues. The V gene's germline CDR1 is KGHSH and CDR2 LQKENI. DNA of the CDR3: TGTGCCAGCTCACCACTAACAGGACTAGCGGCTCGCGAGCAGTACTTC. Translating gives CASSPLTGLAAREQYF.

This sequence joins TRBV27 and TRBJ1-2; 11 bases are a match to TRBD1. Germline CDR1 and CDR2: MNHEY and SMNVEV (reference sequence). Losses at the gene ends were 1 base for V and 10 bases for J; bases not matched to a gene: 17. This CDR3 is built from 18 residues. CDR3 bases: TGTGCCAGCAGTTTATGGGGGGACAGGGGGTTCTTCGCTGGCGACTACACCTTC. It is translated as CASSLWGDRGFFAGDYTF.

The chain has TRBV5-1 and TRBJ2-1, with D perhaps TRBD2 (6 bases). Deletions cut 4 bases from V and 6 bases from J, with 17 bases between. Germline V lookup: CDR1 SGHRS, CDR2 YFSETQ. This CDR3 comprises 15 residues. The CDR3 DNA follows: TGCGCCAGCAGCACTCAACCGGGACTGGCCAATGAGCAGTTCTTC. This translates into CASSTQPGLANEQFF.

The rearrangement uses TRBV18 and TRBJ1-1; perhaps TRBD1 as D (6 bases). Trimming cost V 3 bases and J 8 bases, with 16 bases left between them. CDR3 size: 14 residues. Germline V CDR1 and CDR2: KGHSH, LQKENI. This CDR3 is CASSPRGGRGEAFF. The CDR3, as DNA: TGTGCCAGCTCACCTCGAGGGGGACGCGGGGAAGCTTTCTTT.

J is TRBJ2-1 and V is TRBV7-2; D might be TRBD2 (6 bases). Trimming took 5 bases from V and 1 from J, leaving 12 bases between them. The CDR3 covers 15 residues. CDR1 is SGHTA, CDR2 FQGNSA, per germline. The CDR3 DNA follows: TGTGCCAGCAGCAGTCGAGGACTATCCTACAATGAGCAGTTCTTC. This translates into CASSSRGLSYNEQFF. The entire variable domain, with the rest obtained from reference TRBV7-2 and TRBJ2-1, is as follows: GAGVSQSPSNKVTEKGKDVELRCDPISGHTALYWYRQSLGQGLEFLIYFQGNSAPDKSGLPSDRFSAERTGGSVSTLTIQRTQQEDSAVYLCASSSRGLSYNEQFFGPGTRLTVL.

This chain joins TRBV14 and TRBJ1-1; unclear D gene. Trimming pared 1 base from V and 4 bases from J, leaving 10 bases between. The length of the CDR3 is 14 residues. Germline CDR1 SGHDN, CDR2 FVKESK. In nucleotides, the CDR3 is TGTGCCAGCAGCCAAGTGGCCCGAGGCACTGAAGCTTTCTTT. It specifies CASSQVARGTEAFF.

The rearrangement links TRBV5-4 to TRBJ2-1; D is unclear. The V gene's germline CDR1 is SGHNT and CDR2 YYREEE (reference sequence). The CDR3 is 13 amino acids. V lost 1 base to trimming and J lost 8 bases, with 10 bases between them. The CDR3 sequence is CASSLPGVDEQFF. The CDR3 nucleotides are TGTGCCAGCAGCTTGCCGGGTGTGGATGAGCAGTTCTTC.

The chain combines TRBV29-1 with TRBJ2-7, with 8 bases fitting TRBD2. From germline, CDR1 is SQVTM and CDR2 ANQGSEA. J gave up 4 bases and V 4 bases, and 12 bases lay outside the gene matches. CDR3 size: 15 residues. The CDR3 loop is CSVGLPAGVVYEQYF. The CDR3 nucleotides are TGCAGCGTTGGTCTTCCAGCGGGAGTCGTATACGAGCAGTACTTC.

The chain links TRBV5-4 to TRBJ2-3; 11 bases are shared with TRBD2. Unmatched junction bases numbered 12, after V lost 6 bases and J lost 6 bases. CDR3 length equals 16 residues. CDR1 is SGHNT, CDR2 YYREEE, per germline (reference sequence). The CDR3 loop reads CASTYSGRGFGDTQYF. The CDR3 DNA reads TGTGCCAGCACCTATAGCGGGAGGGGCTTCGGGGATACGCAGTATTTT.